A selection of T cell receptor beta chains follows, all from one sample in a study of OX40 agonist ivuxolimab in advanced cancers. Assay used: immunoSEQ multiplex PCR; TCRdb lists only in-frame clones, some missing. The data contain roughly 82,000 clones, approximately 82% of them singletons. Sequenced here: CD4+ or CD8+ T cells sorted from blood, sampled in a trial of the OX40 agonist ivuxolimab. The receptor set was obtained from an adult with an advanced solid tumor such as melanoma, head and neck, liver or kidney cancer. The CDR3 runs from the conserved cysteine through the conserved F or W. D genes are given only for firm matches. Size is stated for part of the rows, as once, few or many counts, or as a class when the clone is expanded.

TRBD2 | TRBJ2-3 | - | TRBV7-6 | CASSLGGTTLVDTQYF | TGTGCCAGCAGCTTAGGGGGGACTACCTTGGTAGATACGCAGTATTTT
- | TRBJ1-1 | - | TRBV18 | CASSPDEGQHTEAFF | TGTGCCAGCTCCCCAGATGAGGGACAACACACTGAAGCTTTCTTT
- | TRBJ2-1 | - | TRBV29-1 | CSVESDGNNEQFF | TGCAGCGTTGAATCTGACGGTAATAATGAGCAGTTCTTC
- | TRBJ2-1 | - | TRBV30 | CAWGPWANEQFF | TGTGCCTGGGGACCATGGGCTAATGAGCAGTTCTTC
TRBD1 | TRBJ1-2 | - | TRBV7-3 | CASSYRGGGGYTF | TGTGCCAGCAGCTACAGGGGAGGTGGGGGCTACACCTTC
- | TRBJ2-1 | few | TRBV10-3 | CAISQQNNEQFF | TGTGCCATTAGCCAACAAAACAATGAGCAGTTCTTC
TRBD2 | TRBJ2-7 | - | TRBV7-2 | CASSLLSLAGGFDEQYF | TGTGCCAGCAGCTTACTGTCTCTAGCGGGGGGATTCGACGAGCAGTACTTC
- | TRBJ1-1 | - | TRBV5-1 | CASSLAEGRNTEAFF | TGCGCCAGCAGCTTGGCCGAGGGCCGCAACACTGAAGCTTTCTTT
- | TRBJ1-6 | - | TRBV27 | CASSLGGSSYNSPLHF | TGTGCCAGCAGTTTGGGAGGCAGCTCCTATAATTCACCCCTCCACTTT
- | TRBJ1-3 | - | TRBV11-2 | CASSSGHPGNTIYF | TGTGCCAGCAGCTCCGGACACCCCGGAAACACCATATATTTT
- | TRBJ1-1 | - | TRBV7-2 | CASSLVAGENTEAFF | TGTGCCAGCAGCTTAGTTGCAGGGGAGAACACTGAAGCTTTCTTT
- | TRBJ2-3 | - | TRBV6-6 | CASKNRGDTQYF | TGTGCCAGCAAAAACCGCGGGGATACGCAGTATTTT
TRBD1 | TRBJ2-7 | - | TRBV5-6 | CASSKEQGKQYF | TGTGCCAGCAGCAAAGAACAGGGGAAGCAGTACTTC
- | TRBJ2-3 | few | TRBV7-8 | CASSLDGGSNTQYF | TGTGCCAGCAGCTTAGATGGGGGATCGAATACGCAGTATTTT
- | TRBJ2-3 | - | TRBV27 | CASSLVEVGVSTDTQYF | TGTGCCAGCAGTTTAGTCGAGGTAGGGGTCAGCACAGATACGCAGTATTTT
TRBD2 | TRBJ2-5 | - | TRBV30 | CAWSVGGTQTQYF | TGTGCCTGGAGTGTGGGGGGGACGCAGACCCAGTACTTC
- | TRBJ2-5 | - | TRBV2 | CASSYQDSPGETQYF | TGTGCCAGCAGTTATCAGGACAGCCCGGGGGAGACCCAGTACTTC
- | TRBJ2-7 | - | TRBV18 | CASSPLSIPSEQYF | TGTGCCAGCTCACCGTTATCAATCCCCTCCGAGCAGTACTTC
- | TRBJ1-5 | - | TRBV6-1 | CASSGEGGVNQPQHF | TGTGCCAGCAGTGGAGAGGGGGGGGTCAATCAGCCCCAGCATTTT
- | TRBJ2-4 | - | TRBV4-3 | CASSQDRDAKNIQYF | TGCGCCAGCAGCCAAGACAGGGATGCCAAAAACATTCAGTACTTC
- | TRBJ2-7 | - | TRBV7-6 | CASSLEPDRPQYF | TGTGCCAGCAGCCTCGAACCAGACAGACCCCAGTACTTC
- | TRBJ1-4 | - | TRBV10-3 | CAISESTREKLFF | TGTGCCATCAGTGAGTCGACTAGGGAAAAACTGTTTTTT
TRBD1 | TRBJ1-5 | - | TRBV18 | CASSPGQGGQPQHF | TGTGCCAGCTCACCGGGACAGGGGGGGCAGCCCCAGCATTTT
TRBD1 | TRBJ2-4 | - | TRBV2 | CASSGWDRDGIQYF | TGTGCCAGCAGTGGTTGGGACAGGGACGGCATTCAGTACTTC
- | TRBJ2-2 | - | TRBV11-2 | CASSLDLNRWTGELFF | TGTGCCAGCAGCTTAGATCTGAACCGGTGGACCGGGGAGCTGTTTTTT
TRBD1 | TRBJ2-6 | once | TRBV19 | CASSITGVSSGANVLTF | TGTGCCAGTAGTATTACAGGGGTAAGCTCTGGGGCCAACGTCCTGACTTTC
TRBD2 | TRBJ2-1 | - | TRBV7-3 | CASSFIAGGYNEQFF | TGTGCCAGCAGCTTCATAGCGGGGGGCTACAATGAGCAGTTCTTC
- | TRBJ1-4 | - | TRBV9 | CASSPGTEGIGKLFF | TGTGCCAGCAGCCCAGGGACCGAGGGAATCGGAAAACTGTTTTTT
- | TRBJ2-5 | - | TRBV6-5 | CASSLNTQGEETQYF | TGTGCCAGCAGTTTAAACACACAGGGAGAAGAGACCCAGTACTTC
TRBD1 | TRBJ2-2 | - | TRBV5-8 | CASSLTGGNTGELFF | TGTGCCAGCAGCCTGACAGGGGGCAACACCGGGGAGCTGTTTTTT
- | TRBJ2-7 | - | TRBV7-9 | CASSRITLRQIQSYEQYF | TGTGCCAGCAGCCGTATAACCCTCAGACAGATACAGAGCTACGAGCAGTACTTC
- | TRBJ2-6 | - | TRBV6-5 | CASSSGVGANVLTF | TGTGCCAGCAGTTCGGGCGTGGGGGCCAACGTCCTGACTTTC
TRBD1 | TRBJ1-3 | - | TRBV28 | CASSSGQGKNTIYF | TGTGCCAGCAGTTCGGGACAGGGGAAGAACACCATATATTTT
TRBD2 | TRBJ2-7 | - | TRBV19 | CASSMGREGAQYF | TGTGCCAGTAGTATGGGCAGGGAGGGCGCGCAGTACTTC
TRBD2 | TRBJ2-1 | - | TRBV7-9 | CASSFETSGGRRSYNEQFF | TGTGCCAGCAGCTTCGAGACTAGCGGGGGCCGTCGGTCCTACAATGAGCAGTTCTTC
TRBD1 | TRBJ2-3 | once | TRBV5-5 | CASSLGQGATTDTQYF | TGTGCCAGCAGCTTGGGACAGGGGGCCACCACAGATACGCAGTATTTT
TRBD2 | TRBJ2-3 | - | TRBV7-2 | CASSWGLAGATDTQYF | TGTGCCAGCAGCTGGGGACTAGCGGGAGCCACAGATACGCAGTATTTT
TRBD2 | TRBJ2-3 | - | TRBV9 | CASSVQGTSSADTQYF | TGTGCCAGCAGCGTTCAGGGGACTAGTAGCGCGGATACGCAGTATTTT
TRBD1 | TRBJ1-2 | - | TRBV7-2 | CASSPVQQGAFGYTF | TGTGCCAGCAGCCCAGTGCAACAGGGGGCATTTGGCTACACCTTC
TRBD1 | TRBJ1-6 | - | TRBV4-2 | CASSLPPGGNINSPLHF | TGTGCCAGCAGCCTCCCGCCAGGGGGGAACATCAATTCACCCCTCCACTTT
- | TRBJ1-2 | - | TRBV7-9 | CASSLEYGYTF | TGTGCCAGCAGCTTAGAGTATGGCTACACCTTC
TRBD1 | TRBJ2-6 | few | TRBV19 | CATKPDRGISGANVLTF | TGTGCCACAAAACCCGACAGGGGAATATCTGGGGCCAACGTCCTGACTTTC
- | TRBJ1-3 | - | TRBV4-1 | CASSQGIRNSGNTIYF | TGCGCCAGCAGCCAAGGTATCAGAAACTCTGGAAACACCATATATTTT
- | TRBJ1-1 | few | TRBV12-5 | CASGLMPNTEAFF | TGTGCTAGTGGTTTGATGCCGAACACTGAAGCTTTCTTT
- | TRBJ2-2 | - | TRBV7-3 | CASSPVGGMLIGELFF | TGTGCCAGCAGCCCCGTGGGGGGCATGCTGATCGGGGAGCTGTTTTTT
TRBD2 | TRBJ2-1 | - | TRBV18 | CASSPTGTSGGYNEQFF | TGTGCCAGCTCACCAACCGGGACTAGCGGGGGATACAATGAGCAGTTCTTC
- | TRBJ2-5 | - | TRBV5-4 | CASSLVGGQETQYF | TGTGCCAGCAGCTTGGTTGGGGGCCAGGAGACCCAGTACTTC
- | TRBJ2-1 | - | TRBV6-5 | CASSYSGQLSEQFF | TGTGCCAGCAGTTACTCGGGTCAGCTTAGTGAGCAGTTCTTC
- | TRBJ2-3 | - | TRBV10-3 | CAIGQGSDTQYF | TGTGCCATAGGTCAGGGTTCAGATACGCAGTATTTT
- | TRBJ2-5 | - | TRBV7-7 | CASSLNRGGQETQYF | TGTGCCAGCAGCTTGAACCGGGGCGGCCAAGAGACCCAGTACTTC